These 29 T cell receptor beta chains were all obtained from the same sample, sequenced in a study of response to subunit inactivated influenza vaccine. TCRdb processed the RT-PCR reads anew with MiXCR; each CDR3 protein has one entry. Among about half a million distinct CDR3 sequences listed, 7.6% were seen once. Sequencing used PBMCs from blood, obtained roughly 24 months after vaccination. The receptors were gathered from a man aged 45 to 70 who received an inactivated influenza vaccine.

In its sample, this clonotype was seen many times. The chain carries TRBV20-1 and TRBJ2-1, with 8 positions matching TRBD2. V shed 3 bases, J shed 5 bases, and the junction held 15 bases outside the gene matches. Germline lookup yields CDR1 DFQATT and CDR2 SNEGSKA (reference sequence). This CDR3 has 17 residues. Here the CDR3 reads CSARGPPSGLEHNEQFF. The CDR3 nucleotides read TGCAGTGCTAGGGGTCCGCCTAGCGGGCTCGAACACAATGAGCAGTTCTTC.

The J gene is TRBJ2-7, the V gene TRBV6-1, with 9 positions matching TRBD1. Unmatched junction bases numbered 3, after V lost 5 bases and J lost 4 bases. Germline loops: CDR1 MNHNS, CDR2 SASEGT. There are 13 residues in the CDR3. The CDR3 loop is CASSTGGPYEQYF. The CDR3 DNA reads as TGTGCCAGCAGTACAGGGGGCCCGTACGAGCAGTACTTC.

This clonotype was counted only a few times. The V gene is TRBV7-6, the J gene TRBJ2-7, with a weak D call TRBD1 (6 bases). The CDR3 length is 16 residues. V lost 1 base and J 2 bases, leaving 15 bases between the germline ends. CDR1 and CDR2 (germline): SGHVS, FNYEAQ. CDR3 sequence reads: CASSLGGDIGAYEQYF. CDR3 in DNA: TGTGCCAGCAGCTTAGGTGGGGACATCGGCGCCTACGAGCAGTACTTC.

This sequence joins TRBV20-1 and TRBJ2-1; D perhaps matches TRBD2 (5 bases). The V gene's germline CDR1 is DFQATT and CDR2 SNEGSKA (reference sequence). The CDR3 covers 17 residues. V shed 0 bases and J shed 0 bases, with 15 bases lying between them. This CDR3 is CSARDIVGGSSYNEQFF. Written as DNA, the CDR3 is TGCAGTGCTAGAGATATCGTTGGAGGCAGCTCCTACAATGAGCAGTTCTTC.

This clonotype came up a few times. J is TRBJ2-7 and V is TRBV6-1; 12 bases map to TRBD2. The germline CDR1 and CDR2 sequences are MNHNS and SASEGT. V lost 8 bases to trimming and J lost 2 bases; unmatched junction nucleotides: 4. The CDR3 consists of 14 residues. In DNA, the CDR3 is TGTGCCAGCTCTAGCGGGAGGGCCGCCTACGAGCAGTACTTC. Translation gives CASSSGRAAYEQYF.

The chain employs TRBV7-2 and TRBJ2-5; D ambiguous. The CDR3 totals 14 residues. Between the trimmed V and J ends, which lost 2 bases and 7 bases, there was a span of 14 bases. Per germline, CDR1 SGHTA and CDR2 FQGNSA. The CDR3 sequence: CASSLSRPSPTQYF. CDR3 in DNA: TGTGCCAGCAGCTTATCAAGGCCGTCCCCGACCCAGTACTTC.

The gene calls are TRBV3-1 and TRBJ2-3; either TRBD1 or TRBD2 may fit D (6 bases each). Germline V gives CDR1 LGHDT, CDR2 YNNKEL (reference sequence). Between the trimmed V and J ends, which lost 1 base and 6 bases, there was a span of 11 bases. CDR3 size: 14 residues. The CDR3 spells CASSQVTGADTQYF. In nucleotides, the CDR3 is TGTGCCAGCAGCCAAGTGACGGGGGCGGATACGCAGTATTTT.

This clonotype was counted at least ten times. V usage is TRBV2 and J usage is TRBJ2-7; D unclear. The V end lost 4 bases, the J end lost 3 bases, and 7 bases lay between the germline ends. The germline V gene encodes CDR1 SNHLY and CDR2 FYNNEI. The CDR3 totals 12 residues. CDR3 in DNA: TGTGCCAGCAGTGCAAACGACTACGAGCAGTACTTC. Translating it yields CASSANDYEQYF.

This chain joins TRBV5-6 and TRBJ2-7; 10 bases match TRBD1. This CDR3 is built from 15 residues. With 3 bases clipped from V and 9 bases from J, the junction kept 12 bases outside the gene matches. The V gene's germline CDR1 is SGHDT and CDR2 YYEEEE. In nucleotides, the CDR3 is TGTGCCAGCAGCTACTCCCCCGGGACAGGGGTAGTGCAGTACTTC. It yields the protein CASSYSPGTGVVQYF.

This clonotype was seen a handful of times. This chain uses TRBV20-1 with TRBJ1-5; D call uncertain. Germline CDR1 is DFQATT and CDR2 is SNEGSKA (reference sequence). Trimming removed 2 bases from V and 0 bases from J, with 14 bases in between. The CDR3 has 16 residues. The CDR3 DNA reads as TGCAGTGCTAGACGAGGGTGGACCGATAGCAATCAGCCCCAGCATTTT. Amino acids: CSARRGWTDSNQPQHF.

This clonotype was seen many times. J is TRBJ2-2 and V is TRBV4-2; 8 bases agree with TRBD1. V trimming: 0 bases; J trimming: 7 bases; junction bases outside the gene matches: 10. Germline V CDR1 and CDR2: LGHNA, YNFKEQ. This CDR3 is built from 17 residues. CDR3 protein: CASSQDIGRGQFGELFF. CDR3 coding DNA: TGTGCCAGCAGCCAAGATATCGGCAGGGGGCAGTTCGGGGAGCTGTTTTTT.

This chain uses TRBV4-2 with TRBJ1-6; unclear D gene. CDR1 LGHNA and CDR2 YNFKEQ come from the germline V gene. This CDR3 is built from 18 residues. Trimming pared 0 bases from V and 9 bases from J, leaving 21 bases between. The CDR3 loop reads CASSQDTRRIQLVSPLHF. Here the CDR3 DNA reads TGTGCCAGCAGCCAAGATACCCGGAGGATACAGTTGGTTTCACCCCTCCACTTT.

Ten or more counts support this clonotype. The rearrangement uses TRBV7-9 and TRBJ2-1; the D gene is possibly TRBD2 (6 bases). This CDR3 contains 15 residues. The germline gives CDR1 SEHNR, CDR2 FQNEAQ (reference sequence). Trimming pared 0 bases from V and 6 bases from J, leaving 12 bases between. This CDR3 reads CASSLALEGGNEQFF. In DNA form, the CDR3 reads TGTGCCAGCAGCTTAGCGTTGGAGGGAGGCAATGAGCAGTTCTTC.

A remark on this clonotype: Its ends do not fully match the called genes, so a read error is possible. The rearrangement joins TRBV20-1 to TRBJ2-7, with TRBD2 identical over 8 bases. CDR1 and CDR2 (germline): DFQATT, SNEGSKA (reference sequence). The CDR3 loop spans 16 amino acids. CDR3 DNA: TGCTGTGCTAGGCTAAAGACTAGCGTTGGTAGGGGCGAGCAGTACTTC. This encodes CCARLKTSVGRGEQYF.

The V call is TRBV5-1, the J call TRBJ2-5, with 7 bases aligning to TRBD2. The CDR3 has 14 amino acids. Per the germline V gene, CDR1 is SGHRS and CDR2 is YFSETQ. J was trimmed by 3 bases and V by 4 bases; bases with no gene match: 6. CDR3 DNA sequence: TGCGCCAGCAGCCCAGGGACTACCAAAGAGACCCAGTACTTC. This encodes CASSPGTTKETQYF.

V is TRBV7-9 and J is TRBJ1-4, with D unclear. Between the trimmed V and J ends, which lost 2 bases and 6 bases, there was a span of 4 bases. This CDR3 is 12 amino acids long. The V gene's germline CDR1 is SEHNR and CDR2 FQNEAQ (reference sequence). The CDR3 is CASSLPDEKLFF. The CDR3 coding sequence is TGTGCCAGCAGCTTACCAGATGAAAAACTGTTTTTT. Supplemented by reference TRBV7-9 and TRBJ1-4, the full variable domain reads DTGVSQNPRHKITKRGQNVTFRCDPISEHNRLYWYRQTLGQGPEFLTYFQNEAQLEKSRLLSDRFSAERPKGSFSTLEIQRTEQGDSAMYLCASSLPDEKLFFGSGTQLSVL.

The chain has TRBV5-1 and TRBJ1-2; 9 bases map to TRBD1. Germline CDR1 SGHRS, CDR2 YFSETQ. The CDR3 runs to 13 residues. Unmatched junction bases numbered 4, after V lost 4 bases and J lost 6 bases. The CDR3 DNA is TGCGCCAGCAGCGCCGGGACAGGGCATGGCTACACCTTC. It translates to CASSAGTGHGYTF.

This clonotype was counted many times. The chain links TRBV6-1 to TRBJ2-1; TRBD2 agrees at 14 bases. Trimming cost V 5 bases and J 4 bases; bases outside gene matches: 10. The germline CDR1 and CDR2 sequences are MNHNS and SASEGT. CDR3 length equals 18 residues. The CDR3 loop is CASSPRTSGRMVYNEQFF. For the CDR3, the DNA is TGTGCCAGCAGTCCTCGGACTAGCGGGAGGATGGTTTACAATGAGCAGTTCTTC.

This chain connects TRBV10-3 to TRBJ2-3; unclear D gene. The CDR3 totals 15 residues. The V and J ends lost 2 bases and 1 base respectively, with 10 bases between them. CDR1 is ENHRY, CDR2 SYGVKD, per germline. DNA for the CDR3: TGTGCCATCAGTGAGCAAACCCCCGGCACAGATACGCAGTATTTT. It is translated as CAISEQTPGTDTQYF.

This clonotype was seen repeatedly, ten times or more. This chain connects TRBV20-1 to TRBJ1-5; the D is unclear. The ends were cut back, 3 bases at V and 3 bases at J, with 9 bases in the middle. Germline lookup yields CDR1 DFQATT and CDR2 SNEGSKA (reference sequence). CDR3 length: 13 amino acids. The CDR3 coding sequence is TGCAGTGCTAGTGGGCAAGACAATCAGCCCCAGCATTTT. Translating it yields CSASGQDNQPQHF.

The rearrangement links TRBV10-3 to TRBJ1-5; D might be TRBD1 (6 bases). This CDR3 contains 16 residues. In germline, CDR1 is ENHRY, CDR2 SYGVKD. Trimming stripped 2 bases from V and 0 bases from J, with 11 bases between. CDR3 bases: TGTGCCATCAGTGAGGCGGGACATTTTAGCAATCAGCCCCAGCATTTT. Protein product: CAISEAGHFSNQPQHF.

The rearrangement uses TRBV7-9 and TRBJ2-1, with D maybe TRBD2 (7 bases). CDR3 length: 17 amino acids. Germline V CDR1 and CDR2: SEHNR, FQNEAQ (reference sequence). Trimming left V 4 bases short and J 3 bases short, with 19 bases between. CDR3 nucleotides: TGTGCCAGCAGCTATCCGAGCGAGGGGGAGGGCTACAATGAGCAGTTCTTC. As protein: CASSYPSEGEGYNEQFF.

This clonotype showed up many times. The chain links TRBV3-1 to TRBJ2-6; TRBD1 agrees at 10 bases. The CDR3 extends over 16 amino acids. Losses at the gene ends were 4 bases for V and 2 bases for J; bases not matched to a gene: 2. From germline, CDR1 is LGHDT and CDR2 YNNKEL (reference sequence). CDR3 nucleotides: TGTGCCAGCAGCCCAGGGACAGGGGCTGGGGCCAACGTCCTGACTTTC. It specifies CASSPGTGAGANVLTF.

This clonotype turned up a few times. This chain connects TRBV6-5 to TRBJ1-5; unclear D gene. This CDR3 has 16 amino acids. Trimming took 3 bases from V and 1 from J, leaving 13 bases between them. The V gene's germline CDR1 is MNHEY and CDR2 SVGAGI. CDR3: CASSYAPPGSNQPQHF. For the CDR3, the DNA is TGTGCCAGCAGTTATGCCCCCCCGGGAAGCAATCAGCCCCAGCATTTT.

This clonotype was counted only a few times. This chain links TRBV9 with TRBJ2-1, with D maybe TRBD1 (5 bases). Germline loops: CDR1 SGDLS, CDR2 YYNGEE. This CDR3 region has 15 residues. Trimming took 0 bases from V and 5 from J, leaving 12 bases between them. Here the CDR3 DNA reads TGTGCCAGCAGCGTAGAAGGGGCAGAAAACAATGAGCAGTTCTTC. Translating it yields CASSVEGAENNEQFF. Combining the CDR3 with reference TRBV9 and TRBJ2-1 gives the whole variable domain DSGVTQTPKHLITATGQRVTLRCSPRSGDLSVYWYQQSLDQGLQFLIQYYNGEERAKGNILERFSAQQFPDLHSELNLSSLELGDSALYFCASSVEGAENNEQFFGPGTRLTVL.

This clonotype has at least ten counts. The chain joins TRBV4-1 to TRBJ2-1; weak D call: TRBD1 (6 bases). The V and J ends lost 3 bases and 3 bases respectively, with 12 bases between them. Looked up from germline, CDR1 is MGHRA and CDR2 is YSYEKL. This CDR3 spans 15 amino acids. The CDR3 sequence is CASSQSRDIYNEQFF. The CDR3, as DNA: TGCGCCAGCAGCCAGTCCCGGGACATCTACAATGAGCAGTTCTTC.

The chain employs TRBV11-2 and TRBJ2-2; D is perhaps TRBD2 (6 bases). The CDR3 has 18 residues. Germline CDR1 and CDR2: SGHAT and FQNNGV. Trimming took off 3 bases at V and 6 bases at J, with 23 bases between the two ends. DNA of the CDR3: TGTGCCAGCAGCTTTAGTGTGGGACTGGCTTTAAGTTCCGGGGAGCTGTTTTTT. It encodes CASSFSVGLALSSGELFF.

This clonotype was recorded a few times. J is TRBJ1-1 and V is TRBV20-1; 7 nucleotides match TRBD1. This CDR3 region has 12 residues. Germline loops: CDR1 DFQATT, CDR2 SNEGSKA (reference sequence). The junction had 7 bases not matched to a gene; V was cut back by 5 bases and J by 7 bases. The DNA of the CDR3 is TGCAGTGCTGCTCAGACAGGGCGTGAAGCTTTCTTT. This gives the protein CSAAQTGREAFF.

The gene calls are TRBV15 and TRBJ1-4; 8 bases fit TRBD1. The ends lost 3 bases at V and 5 bases at J; junction bases unmatched: 5. This CDR3 comprises 15 residues. The V gene's germline CDR1 is LNHNV and CDR2 YYDKDF (reference sequence). Here the CDR3 reads CATSRDRAVNEKLFF. CDR3 sequence (DNA): TGTGCCACCAGCAGGGACAGGGCCGTGAATGAAAAACTGTTTTTT. Filled out from reference TRBV15 and TRBJ1-4, the complete variable domain reads DAMVIQNPRYQVTQFGKPVTLSCSQTLNHNVMYWYQQKSSQAPKLLFHYYDKDFNNEADTPDNFQSRRPNTSFCFLDIRSPGLGDTAMYLCATSRDRAVNEKLFFGSGTQLSVL.